Presented here are 10 T cell receptor beta chains from one specimen sequenced in a study of identical twins. TCRdb independently ran MiXCR on the 5' RACE reads; one entry per CDR3 protein. The data contain 450,000 or so distinct CDR3 sequences, roughly a quarter of them singletons. These same records also appear under a second study, on T cells expressing NK-cell markers.

The sequenced material came from CD4+ T cells sorted from blood. The receptors originated from a woman aged 18-29 years in good health.

This clonotype has a handful of counts. The V call is TRBV5-1, the J call TRBJ2-6; D uncertain. CDR1 and CDR2 from the germline V gene are SGHRS and YFSETQ. Trimming cost V 4 bases and J 1 base, with 12 bases left between them. The CDR3 runs 16 residues. CDR3 sequence: CASSGRTNSGANVLTF. The CDR3 bases are TGCGCCAGCAGCGGTAGGACGAATTCTGGGGCCAACGTCCTGACTTTC.

There are a few counts of this clonotype. V is TRBV5-4 and J is TRBJ2-5, with D perhaps TRBD1 or TRBD2 (6 bases each). V lost 0 bases to trimming and J lost 1 base, with 13 bases between them. Germline assignment: CDR1 SGHNT and CDR2 YYREEE (reference sequence). The CDR3 runs to 16 residues. The CDR3, as DNA: TGTGCCAGCAGCTTGGCCTGGGGGGCTATCCAAGAGACCCAGTACTTC. It encodes CASSLAWGAIQETQYF.

The chain joins TRBV6-5 to TRBJ2-1, with D maybe TRBD2 (5 bases). CDR3 length: 12 amino acids. V shed 6 bases and J shed 9 bases, with 12 bases lying between them. In germline, CDR1 is MNHEY, CDR2 SVGAGI. As DNA, the CDR3 is TGTGCCAGCAGGGACTGGGGTTTTGAGCAGTTCTTC. It yields the protein CASRDWGFEQFF.

This chain joins TRBV5-6 and TRBJ2-7; TRBD2 matches 8 bases. The CDR3 is 15 residues long. CDR1 and CDR2 (germline): SGHDT, YYEEEE. The V gene end was trimmed by 4 bases and the J gene end by 3 bases; junction bases not matched to a gene: 9. The CDR3 nucleotides are TGTGCCAGCAGCCGAGCGGGGGCCCGGATCTACGAGCAGTACTTC. Protein sequence: CASSRAGARIYEQYF.

The chain is built from TRBV20-1 and TRBJ2-3, with TRBD2 identical over 12 bases. Germline-derived CDR1 and CDR2 are DFQATT and SNEGSKA (reference sequence). V shed 0 bases, J shed 2 bases, and the junction held 12 bases outside the gene matches. This CDR3 has 19 residues. CDR3 protein: CSARDPTSGGSWDTDTQYF. CDR3 coding DNA: TGCAGTGCTAGAGACCCGACTAGCGGGGGATCTTGGGACACAGATACGCAGTATTTT.

V gene TRBV10-3 combines with J gene TRBJ2-3; D is undetermined. The V and J ends lost 0 bases and 11 bases respectively, with 18 bases between them. This CDR3 contains 15 residues. Per the germline V gene, CDR1 is ENHRY and CDR2 is SYGVKD. The chain's CDR3 is CAISESGSQSVWQYF. In DNA form, the CDR3 reads TGTGCCATCAGTGAGTCCGGCTCTCAGTCAGTTTGGCAGTATTTT.

At least ten counts were recorded for this clonotype. The chain couples TRBV20-1 to TRBJ1-6, with a weak D call TRBD1 (5 bases). Germline assignment: CDR1 DFQATT and CDR2 SNEGSKA (reference sequence). Trimming took off 4 bases at V and 5 bases at J, with 12 bases between the two ends. The CDR3 is 14 residues long. Here the CDR3 reads CSAIGRTNNSPLHF. The CDR3 nucleotides are TGCAGTGCTATAGGGAGGACAAATAATTCACCCCTCCACTTT.

This chain connects TRBV5-1 to TRBJ1-2; D remains unclear. From germline, CDR1 is SGHRS and CDR2 YFSETQ. The length of the CDR3 is 16 residues. Trimming stripped 1 base from V and 4 bases from J, with 17 bases between. Here the CDR3 DNA reads TGCGCCAGCAGCTTGTCATCGGGAAGGCGCTCCTATGGCTACACCTTC. Protein: CASSLSSGRRSYGYTF.

This clonotype was observed a handful of times. This chain links TRBV5-1 with TRBJ2-4; no firm D call. The ends were cut back, 0 bases at V and 5 bases at J, with 3 bases in the middle. Germline CDR1 SGHRS, CDR2 YFSETQ. The CDR3 has 12 residues. The chain's CDR3 is CASSLGENIQYF. CDR3 nucleotides: TGCGCCAGCAGCTTGGGGGAAAACATTCAGTACTTC.

This chain links TRBV11-2 with TRBJ2-4, with 7 bases lining up with TRBD2. Trimming at V came to 2 bases and at J to 6 bases, leaving 4 bases not matched to a gene. Germline CDR1 reads SGHAT; CDR2 reads FQNNGV. The CDR3 is 14 residues long. The chain's CDR3 is CASSLLGGLNIQYF. The CDR3 DNA reads as TGTGCCAGCAGCTTACTGGGAGGGCTAAACATTCAGTACTTC.